Below are 3 T cell receptor beta chains sequenced from a single sample in a study of T cells in placental villitis. The libraries were made with immunoSEQ v4. Some clones are missing from TCRdb's copy, which holds only in-frame ones; the method was immunoSEQ multiplex PCR. The sample holds roughly 3,400 clones, 65% to 75% seen once. The material sequenced was placental tissue containing maternal and fetal cells. The receptors here all came from a human patient with infectious villitis; the placental T cells may come from both mother and fetus.

The gene calls are TRBV19 and TRBJ2-1, with a possible D match to TRBD1 (5 bases). V was shortened by 7 bases and J by 1 base, with 14 bases between the two germline ends. Germline CDR1 reads LNHDA; CDR2 reads SQIVND (reference sequence). CDR3 size: 15 residues. The CDR3 reads CASKGASKSYNEQFF. The CDR3 DNA reads as TGTGCCAGTAAAGGGGCTTCCAAGTCCTACAATGAGCAGTTCTTC.

V gene TRBV5-5 combines with J gene TRBJ2-7; 7 nucleotides match TRBD1. Per germline, CDR1 SGHKS and CDR2 YYEKEE (reference sequence). Trimming at V came to 5 bases and at J to 6 bases, leaving 14 bases not matched to a gene. There are 15 residues in the CDR3. The CDR3 is CASRVRGRGNSEQYF. Here the CDR3 DNA reads TGTGCCAGCAGGGTTAGAGGCAGGGGGAATTCCGAGCAGTACTTC.

The chain employs TRBV27 and TRBJ1-2, with D possibly matching TRBD1 (6 bases). The germline V gene encodes CDR1 MNHEY and CDR2 SMNVEV (reference sequence). V lost 3 bases and J 4 bases, leaving 21 bases between the germline ends. The CDR3 is made up of 17 amino acids. The CDR3 loop is CASSFRTIGQNPYGYTF. CDR3 in DNA: TGTGCCAGCAGTTTCAGGACCATAGGACAGAACCCCTATGGCTACACCTTC.